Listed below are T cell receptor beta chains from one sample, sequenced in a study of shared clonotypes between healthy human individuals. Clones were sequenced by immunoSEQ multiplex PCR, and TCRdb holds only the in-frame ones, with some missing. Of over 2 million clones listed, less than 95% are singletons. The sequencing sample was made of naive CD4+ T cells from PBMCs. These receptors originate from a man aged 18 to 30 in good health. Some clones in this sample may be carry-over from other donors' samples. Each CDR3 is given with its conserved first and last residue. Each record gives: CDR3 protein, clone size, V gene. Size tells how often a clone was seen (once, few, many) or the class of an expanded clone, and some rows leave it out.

CDR3aa: CASSLSDRDGEQFF; abundance: .; v_gene: TRBV28
CDR3aa: CASSNVAGRQFF; abundance: .; v_gene: TRBV5-8
CDR3aa: CASSVRTGDEQYF; abundance: .; v_gene: TRBV9
CDR3aa: CASSLNRPDGGPYNEQFF; abundance: .; v_gene: TRBV5-1
CDR3aa: CASSWQGVTGELFF; abundance: .; v_gene: TRBV27
CDR3aa: CASSPRSRQGSGYTF; abundance: .; v_gene: TRBV2
CDR3aa: CASSPTGQNIQYF; abundance: .; v_gene: TRBV7-3
CDR3aa: CASSETGTGLAPGDEQFF; abundance: once; v_gene: TRBV4-3
CDR3aa: CASSSLRRDRGLGGYEQYF; abundance: .; v_gene: TRBV27
CDR3aa: CASSKGQNTEAFF; abundance: .; v_gene: TRBV14
CDR3aa: CASSPRTSGISYEQYF; abundance: .; v_gene: TRBV7-9
CDR3aa: CASSSSPGLTYEQYF; abundance: once; v_gene: TRBV7-9
CDR3aa: CASSLLEGGTQYF; abundance: .; v_gene: TRBV7-9
CDR3aa: CASSPGGLRSYEQYF; abundance: .; v_gene: TRBV18
CDR3aa: CASRTGQGRDPAQYF; abundance: .; v_gene: TRBV28
CDR3aa: CVPKGQYNEQFF; abundance: .; v_gene: TRBV7-3
CDR3aa: CASSHSGSYNEQFF; abundance: .; v_gene: TRBV11-3
CDR3aa: CASSLTRTGERETQYF; abundance: .; v_gene: TRBV28
CDR3aa: CASSLNVGGPDTQYF; abundance: .; v_gene: TRBV5-1
CDR3aa: CASSLYAGSSYNEQFF; abundance: .; v_gene: TRBV7-9
CDR3aa: CASRKGQLTNGYTF; abundance: few; v_gene: TRBV28
CDR3aa: CACRPNGNEQFF; abundance: .; v_gene: TRBV30
CDR3aa: CASSQAIIRTSGGRWTQYF; abundance: .; v_gene: TRBV4-1
CDR3aa: CASSSTQGREETQYF; abundance: .; v_gene: TRBV5-1
CDR3aa: CASSLASEYNEQFF; abundance: .; v_gene: TRBV11-2
CDR3aa: CASSLAGYGYTF; abundance: few; v_gene: TRBV7-9
CDR3aa: CSVAHTDTQYF; abundance: .; v_gene: TRBV29-1
CDR3aa: CAWSAENIQYF; abundance: .; v_gene: TRBV30
CDR3aa: CASSLGPENIQYF; abundance: .; v_gene: TRBV5-4
CDR3aa: CASSYTPQGSTDTQYF; abundance: .; v_gene: TRBV5-1
CDR3aa: CASSPRGRTDTQYF; abundance: .; v_gene: TRBV7-2
CDR3aa: CASRFSDLNTEAFF; abundance: .; v_gene: TRBV6-5
CDR3aa: CASSPSSGGSGANVLTF; abundance: .; v_gene: TRBV7-8
CDR3aa: CASSQTGTGANEQYF; abundance: .; v_gene: TRBV5-1
CDR3aa: CASSSPGLADNEQFF; abundance: once; v_gene: TRBV27
CDR3aa: CASSLGPNTEAFF; abundance: .; v_gene: TRBV5-1
CDR3aa: CASSLSTGDTEAFF; abundance: .; v_gene: TRBV18
CDR3aa: CASTARGVDEQYF; abundance: .; v_gene: TRBV5-1
CDR3aa: CASSKVGLGTEAFF; abundance: few; v_gene: TRBV4-1
CDR3aa: CASSLGLGPYEQYF; abundance: once; v_gene: TRBV18
CDR3aa: CASRRPGGAGYEQYF; abundance: .; v_gene: TRBV6-5
CDR3aa: CASRGDRANTGELFF; abundance: .; v_gene: TRBV2
CDR3aa: CASWRTSGINEQFF; abundance: .; v_gene: TRBV6-5
CDR3aa: CASSLTGIPYNEQFF; abundance: .; v_gene: TRBV6-4
CDR3aa: CASMQRGTDTQYF; abundance: .; v_gene: TRBV4-1
CDR3aa: CASSTLGRTGQGANEQFF; abundance: once; v_gene: TRBV5-1
CDR3aa: CASRDRGFGEAFF; abundance: .; v_gene: TRBV28
CDR3aa: CASSIRQGNTEAFF; abundance: .; v_gene: TRBV5-5
CDR3aa: CASSLVVQETQYF; abundance: .; v_gene: TRBV5-1
CDR3aa: CASSLRGLRDRGSYEQYF; abundance: .; v_gene: TRBV28
CDR3aa: CASSRTSLHYEQYF; abundance: .; v_gene: TRBV6-5
CDR3aa: CASGRDRVIGGYTF; abundance: .; v_gene: TRBV7-8